The T cell receptor (beta chain) under discussion was sequenced for a study of shared clonotypes between healthy human individuals. Here immunoSEQ multiplex PCR was the method, and the copy in TCRdb shows in-frame clones only, minus some. The sample contains over a million clones, 95% to 99% of which appear only once. V was pared by 4 bases and J by 10 bases, with 12 bases of the junction left unmatched. The CDR3 spans 15 residues. The germline gives CDR1 MDHEN, CDR2 SYDVKM. Healthy and HIV-negative, the adult donors had no recent acute infections or vaccinations. Those who donated, Caucasian adults without exception, all lived in Nashville, Tennessee.

The sequenced sample consisted of naive CD4+ T cells sorted from blood. This sample's subset: CD45RA+ positively selected. The chain carries TRBV28 and TRBJ2-2; 7 bases fit TRBD1. This sequence originates from a man younger than 40 in good health. The CDR3 DNA reads as TGTGCCAGCAGTTCCCCGGGACAGACCCACCTGGAGCTGTTTTTT. Translation gives CASSSPGQTHLELFF.